This is a list of T cell receptor beta chains from one sample in a study of response to subunit inactivated influenza vaccine. TCRdb reprocessed the RT-PCR reads via MiXCR and lists one record per CDR3 protein. The sample has 490,000 or so distinct CDR3 sequences; around 8% are singletons. The sample in question was PBMCs from blood, obtained about 23 months after vaccination. The receptor set was obtained from a man aged 50-75 years who received an inactivated influenza vaccine. Each CDR3 is given without its conserved first and last residue. A D gene is named only where the DNA matches it firmly.

j_call v_call d_call cdr3_aa
TRBJ1-6 TRBV24-1 - ATSDLVSCSYNSPLH
TRBJ2-1 TRBV28 - ASSFRWGVNEQF
TRBJ2-2 TRBV6-2/TRBV6-3 - ASSYYNGGELF
TRBJ1-1 TRBV18 - ASSLSAEAF
TRBJ2-3 TRBV6-2/TRBV6-3 TRBD1 ASIGTGPDTQY
TRBJ2-7 TRBV20-1 - SASRTDSGSYEQY
TRBJ2-2 TRBV20-1 - SASPTGSPNTGELF
TRBJ1-1 TRBV7-2 - ASSVDRLMNTEAF
TRBJ2-3 TRBV2 - ASSEEQARVDTQY
TRBJ2-7 TRBV30 - AWSRVSYEQY
TRBJ2-2 TRBV27 - ASQKIQFLASGELF
TRBJ2-7 TRBV18 TRBD2 ASSRTLAGDSEQY
TRBJ2-4 TRBV11-2 - ASSWEPGTAKNIQY
TRBJ1-2 TRBV6-2/TRBV6-3 - ASTPRGTFYGYT
TRBJ2-5 TRBV29-1 - SVEQETQY
TRBJ2-1 TRBV7-3 TRBD2 ASSLRGGSSYNEQF
TRBJ2-2 TRBV7-9 - ASSPRMDGELF
TRBJ2-5 TRBV6-2/TRBV6-3 TRBD2 ASSYSLAGELVETQY
TRBJ2-5 TRBV29-1 TRBD2 SVDGLAGPIPQETQY
TRBJ2-2 TRBV7-9 - EGGLDTGELF
TRBJ1-4 TRBV29-1 - SVGTAYNEKLF
TRBJ2-7 TRBV12-3/TRBV12-4 TRBD1 ASSLRGGRVYEQY
TRBJ2-3 TRBV20-1 TRBD1 RTRDRSTDTQY
TRBJ2-7 TRBV20-1 TRBD1 SARVATGVLEQY
TRBJ2-5 TRBV20-1 - SAHTGTSNGETQY
TRBJ1-5 TRBV6-1 - ASSEGRGQPQH
TRBJ2-5 TRBV20-1 - SARGRQETQY
TRBJ1-1 TRBV12-3/TRBV12-4 - ASSLRPEGTEAF
TRBJ1-1 TRBV5-1 TRBD1 ASSLTGTGGNTEAF
TRBJ1-5 TRBV30 - AWSVLGDQPQH
TRBJ1-2 TRBV3-1 TRBD1 ASSRQGGYGYT
TRBJ1-2 TRBV14 TRBD1 ASSQENRGRRGYT
TRBJ2-3 TRBV11-2 TRBD2 ASSTQRGGLTDTQY
TRBJ2-3 TRBV6-2/TRBV6-3 - ASSYSRDTDTQY
TRBJ2-2 TRBV7-9 - ASSPDMRELF
TRBJ1-1 TRBV7-6 - ASSRGHPNTEAF
TRBJ1-1 TRBV20-1 - SATTYAEAF
TRBJ1-5 TRBV6-2/TRBV6-3 TRBD1 ASSYSGRGRVSNQPQH
TRBJ1-4 TRBV7-2 - ASSPGPGFNEKLF
TRBJ2-7 TRBV5-1 - ASSLDPRHYEQY
TRBJ2-1 TRBV20-1 TRBD2 SAYKSGSSYNEQF
TRBJ2-7 TRBV11-2 - ASSLVFGQWTYEQY
TRBJ1-5 TRBV20-1 - SARRQGSLFSNQPQH
TRBJ2-1 TRBV5-1 - ASNLHDGNEQF
TRBJ2-1 TRBV6-1 TRBD2 ASSGGTSGNNDQF
TRBJ2-1 TRBV7-6 TRBD2 ASSASGTSGFRSNEQF
TRBJ1-2 TRBV7-2 - ASSLGGVVGYT
TRBJ1-1 TRBV20-1 - SASFGRVTEAF
TRBJ2-3 TRBV12-5 - ASGPGYGSHAY
TRBJ1-2 TRBV3-1 TRBD1 ASSRETGVYYT
TRBJ1-2 TRBV18 - ASSPIGTEEYNYGYT
TRBJ1-1 TRBV6-5 - ASSYQTRAF
TRBJ2-7 TRBV6-2/TRBV6-3 - ASRTDVGREQY
TRBJ2-3 TRBV12-3/TRBV12-4 - ASSLGEMAQY
TRBJ1-1 TRBV20-1 - SAHPGSKAF
TRBJ2-5 TRBV4-3 - ASSQKLATQETQY
TRBJ1-3 TRBV20-1 - SARRAAPESIY
TRBJ2-7 TRBV20-1 TRBD2 SAARLAGAISSSYEQY
TRBJ1-1 TRBV12-3/TRBV12-4 - ASSNGGLDTEAF